This T cell receptor beta chain was retrieved from a study of metastatic and nonmetastatic thyroid tumors. About this clone itself: One end of the junction varies from germline; a read error may be responsible.

Per the germline V gene, CDR1 is MNHEY and CDR2 is SVGAGI. The CDR3 is 13 residues long. TCRdb re-called clones via MiXCR from the PCR reads. The repertoire holds tens of thousands of clones, with around 16% as singletons. Nobody among the patients had been given any treatment before thyroid surgery. This TCR derives from a male donor with papillary thyroid cancer or a benign thyroid nodule (not recorded which). Some clones in this sample may be carry-over from other donors' samples. The specimen was blood. V and J are TRBV6-5 and TRBJ1-4; the match to TRBD1 covers 8 bases. CDR3 region: CATIDRGYEELFF. Here the CDR3 DNA reads TGTGCCACCATCGACAGGGGTTATGAAGAACTGTTTTTT.